The 2 T cell receptor beta chains below all came from one sample that was sequenced in a study of T cell clones after liver transplantation. Repertoires were generated with immunoSEQ multiplex PCR, while TCRdb's copy carries only in-frame clones and drops some. This sample carries tens of thousands of clones, about four fifths of them seen once, and the ten largest clones take 0.79%. Sequencing used CD4+ T cells from blood, obtained 12 months after liver transplant. The source of these receptors is a human patient who received a liver transplant. Part of the T cell pool may stem from the graft donor.

This clone showed up just a few times. The same CDR3 can be traced to other DNA sequences in this sample. The genes are TRBV18 and TRBJ2-5; D unclear. The germline V and J ends were trimmed by 2 bases and 4 bases, with 2 bases remaining between them. Germline CDR1 is KGHSH and CDR2 is LQKENI. CDR3 length: 11 residues. As DNA, the CDR3 is TGTGCCAGCTCACCAGGAGAGACCCAGTACTTC. Translation gives CASSPGETQYF.

This chain uses TRBV4-3 with TRBJ1-5; D gene unclear. V lost 0 bases to trimming and J lost 2 bases, with 8 bases between them. This CDR3 has 15 residues. The V gene's germline CDR1 is LGHNA and CDR2 YSLEER. The CDR3 region is CASSQDLRGNQPQHF. The CDR3 coding sequence is TGCGCCAGCAGCCAAGATCTAAGGGGCAATCAGCCCCAGCATTTT.